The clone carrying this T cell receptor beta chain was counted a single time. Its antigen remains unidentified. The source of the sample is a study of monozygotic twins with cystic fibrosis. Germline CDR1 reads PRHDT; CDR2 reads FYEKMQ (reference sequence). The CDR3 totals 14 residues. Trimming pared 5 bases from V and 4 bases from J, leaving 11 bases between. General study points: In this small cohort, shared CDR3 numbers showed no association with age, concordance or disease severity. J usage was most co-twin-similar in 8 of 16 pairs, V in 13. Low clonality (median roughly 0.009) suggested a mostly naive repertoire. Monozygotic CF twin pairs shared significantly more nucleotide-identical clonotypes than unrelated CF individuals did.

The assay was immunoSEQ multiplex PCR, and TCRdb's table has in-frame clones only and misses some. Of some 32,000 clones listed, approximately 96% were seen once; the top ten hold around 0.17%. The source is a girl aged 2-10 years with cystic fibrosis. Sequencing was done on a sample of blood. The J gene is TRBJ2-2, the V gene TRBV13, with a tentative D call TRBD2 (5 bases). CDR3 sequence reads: CASSKTGGTGELFF. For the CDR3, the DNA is TGTGCCAGCAGCAAAACTGGAGGCACCGGGGAGCTGTTTTTT.